This TCR beta chain was sequenced in a study of OX40 agonist ivuxolimab in advanced cancers. Turning to the study itself: A partial response was reached by three patients: one with hepatocellular carcinoma and two with cutaneous melanoma.

Clones were sequenced by immunoSEQ multiplex PCR, and TCRdb holds only the in-frame ones, with some missing. This table holds roughly 60,000 clones, roughly 85% found once. This TCR was sampled from an adult with an advanced solid tumor such as melanoma, head and neck, liver or kidney cancer. The sequencing here drew on CD4+ or CD8+ T cells sorted from blood, taken in a trial of the OX40 agonist ivuxolimab.

The CDR3 DNA sequence: TGTGCCAGCCGTCTTGAAGCGGGAGTGGGTAGGGAGCAGTTCTTC. Protein: CASRLEAGVGREQFF. The chain uses TRBV6-6 and TRBJ2-1; TRBD2 aligns across 8 bases. The V and J ends lost 8 bases and 10 bases, in that order; junction bases with no gene match: 16. The CDR3 has 15 residues. The germline V gene encodes CDR1 MNHNY and CDR2 SVGAGI (reference sequence).